This T cell receptor (beta chain) was identified during a study of neoadjuvant anti-PD-1 for oral cavity cancer. General study points: Higher pretreatment Treg/Th17 ratios tracked higher pretreatment blood clonality. After neoadjuvant nivolumab, PBMC T cell clonality was significantly higher in non-responders than responders.

J gave up 4 bases and V 6 bases, and 7 bases lay outside the gene matches. The CDR3 totals 15 residues. Looked up from germline, CDR1 is MNHNY and CDR2 is SVGAGI (reference sequence). This clone was counted a few times. Its antigen is still unknown. Six replicates per PBMC sample, mostly from 480 ng of genomic DNA. Profiling relied on immunoSEQ multiplex PCR, and the TCRdb table lists in-frame clones only, not all of them. Here the sample spans about 72,000 clones, about 83% being singletons. This clonotype was sampled from a person aged 35 to 85 with oral cavity squamous cell carcinoma. V gene TRBV6-6 combines with J gene TRBJ2-7, with 12 bases identical to TRBD1. Material: PBMCs, obtained before nivolumab (anti-PD-1) treatment. The chain's CDR3 is CASSLPGQGAYEQYF. For the CDR3, the DNA is TGTGCCAGCAGCCTGCCGGGACAGGGGGCATACGAGCAGTACTTC.